What follows are 21 T cell receptor beta chains derived from one specimen sequenced in a study of T cell responses to AZD1222 COVID-19 vaccine. Some clones are missing from TCRdb's copy, which holds only in-frame ones; the method was immunoSEQ multiplex PCR. The table shows 200,000 or so clones, with 85% to 90% occurring only once. The specimen comprised peripheral blood, sampled on day 0 of AZD1222 vaccination. These receptor sequences come from an adult in good health.

The rearrangement uses TRBV27 and TRBJ1-2, with 10 positions matching TRBD1. Germline CDR1 reads MNHEY; CDR2 reads SMNVEV (reference sequence). The CDR3 totals 16 residues. J was trimmed by 7 bases and V by 5 bases; bases with no gene match: 13. DNA for the CDR3: TGTGCCAGCAGTCCCCTCGGCGGGACAGGGGTGGGTGGCTACACCTTC. Amino acids: CASSPLGGTGVGGYTF.

The rearrangement links TRBV6-5 to TRBJ1-4; D is possibly TRBD1 (6 bases). Germline CDR1 reads MNHEY; CDR2 reads SVGAGI. V lost 6 bases to trimming and J lost 8 bases, with 16 bases between them. This CDR3 has 14 residues. The CDR3 sequence: CASRSRGKGEKLFF. The CDR3, as DNA: TGTGCCAGCAGATCTAGGGGGAAGGGGGAAAAACTGTTTTTT.

The chain uses TRBV19 and TRBJ1-3; D call uncertain. Trimming took off 11 bases at V and 6 bases at J, with 17 bases between the two ends. Germline values: CDR1 LNHDA, CDR2 SQIVND (reference sequence). The CDR3 spans 13 residues. In DNA, the CDR3 is TGTGCCTCCATTCCAGCTATACTAAACACCATATATTTT. Protein sequence: CASIPAILNTIYF.

This clone was seen a handful of times. CDR3 residues: CASSMALTGELFF. CDR3 bases: TGTGCCAGTAGTATGGCACTCACCGGGGAGCTGTTTTTT. The chain uses TRBV19 and TRBJ2-2, with D uncertain. The germline gives CDR1 LNHDA, CDR2 SQIVND (reference sequence). Trimming removed 3 bases from V and 4 bases from J, with 6 bases in between. The CDR3 totals 13 residues.

The rearrangement links TRBV27 to TRBJ2-3; weak D call: TRBD2 (6 bases). CDR3 size: 13 residues. CDR1 and CDR2 (germline): MNHEY, SMNVEV (reference sequence). The V end was cut by 4 bases, the J end by 11 bases, with 16 bases between. Here the CDR3 reads CASSSGGTSLQYF. Here the CDR3 DNA reads TGTGCCAGCAGTTCAGGAGGGACGTCGTTGCAGTATTTT.

The V and J genes are TRBV4-1 and TRBJ2-3; TRBD2 might be the D (7 bases). CDR1 and CDR2 from the germline V gene are MGHRA and YSYEKL. The ends were cut back, 0 bases at V and 1 base at J, with 17 bases in the middle. The CDR3 is 18 amino acids. The CDR3 protein is CASSQEGRGGERTDTQYF. Here the CDR3 DNA reads TGCGCCAGCAGCCAAGAGGGGCGAGGGGGGGAACGCACAGATACGCAGTATTTT.

The V and J genes are TRBV30 and TRBJ2-5; TRBD2 is a possible D gene (6 bases). V lost 5 bases and J lost 2, with 6 bases in between. CDR3 length: 11 residues. Germline V lookup: CDR1 GTSNPN, CDR2 SVGIG (reference sequence). The DNA of the CDR3 is TGTGCCTGGGGGAGGCAAGAGACCCAGTACTTC. As protein: CAWGRQETQYF.

The gene calls are TRBV6-5 and TRBJ1-4, with 7 bases identical to TRBD1. Trimming cost V 5 bases and J 3 bases; bases outside gene matches: 6. Germline V gene data show CDR1 as MNHEY and CDR2 as SVGAGI. The CDR3 covers 15 residues. This chain's CDR3 is CASSSSGTANEKLFF. The CDR3 DNA follows: TGTGCCAGCAGTAGCTCCGGGACAGCTAATGAAAAACTGTTTTTT.

The chain links TRBV6-2 or TRBV6-3 to TRBJ2-7; TRBD2 aligns across 8 bases. Germline trimming cut 6 bases from V and 4 bases from J; bases unmatched to any gene: 8. This CDR3 region has 14 residues. CDR1 is MNHEY, CDR2 SVGEGT, per germline. CDR3 loop: CASSPRAGGYEQYF. The CDR3 DNA reads as TGTGCCAGCAGCCCACGTGCGGGAGGTTACGAGCAGTACTTC.

This CDR3 reads CASSISGVNQPQHF. In DNA form, the CDR3 reads TGTGCCAGTAGTATATCGGGGGTTAATCAGCCCCAGCATTTT. J is TRBJ1-5 and V is TRBV19; a weak D match, TRBD1 (5 bases). This CDR3 comprises 14 residues. CDR1 is LNHDA and CDR2 is SQIVND in the germline V gene (reference sequence). The V gene lost 2 bases and the J gene lost 4 bases, with 9 bases spanning the gap. The full variable domain, its missing parts supplied by reference TRBV19 and TRBJ1-5, is DGGITQSPKYLFRKEGQNVTLSCEQNLNHDAMYWYRQDPGQGLRLIYYSQIVNDFQKGDIAEGYSVSREKKESFPLTVTSAQKNPTAFYLCASSISGVNQPQHFGDGTRLSIL.

The chain recombines TRBV19 with TRBJ1-2; D perhaps matches TRBD1 (6 bases). This CDR3 is built from 16 residues. Germline V lookup: CDR1 LNHDA, CDR2 SQIVND (reference sequence). V lost 4 bases, J lost 8 bases, and 23 bases lay in between. The CDR3 sequence is CASSTASQGTEMGYTF. DNA of the CDR3: TGTGCCAGTAGTACAGCCTCACAGGGAACCGAAATGGGCTACACCTTC.

The chain couples TRBV2 to TRBJ1-5, with 9 bases that match TRBD1. This CDR3 is built from 14 residues. Germline CDR1 and CDR2: SNHLY and FYNNEI. With V trimmed by 6 bases and J by 6 bases, 6 bases remained unmatched. Here the CDR3 DNA reads TGTGCCAGCAGCAGGGACAGGGCAGGTCAGCCCCAGCATTTT. This gives the protein CASSRDRAGQPQHF.

The genes are TRBV28 and TRBJ1-1, with 7 nucleotides matching TRBD1. The length of the CDR3 is 11 residues. In germline, CDR1 is MDHEN, CDR2 SYDVKM. V lost 6 bases to trimming and J lost 11 bases; unmatched junction nucleotides: 6. CDR3 amino acids: CASSFDRAAFF. The DNA of the CDR3 is TGTGCCAGCAGCTTCGACAGGGCGGCTTTCTTT.

The genes are TRBV7-2 and TRBJ1-6; D gene ambiguous. Trimming shortened V by 3 bases and J by 7 bases, and 4 bases separated the two germline ends. There are 12 residues in the CDR3. The germline V gene encodes CDR1 SGHTA and CDR2 FQGNSA. CDR3 sequence: CASSLTNSPLHF. The DNA of the CDR3 is TGTGCCAGCAGCTTGACAAATTCACCCCTCCACTTT.

V gene TRBV7-7 combines with J gene TRBJ1-4; TRBD1 aligns across 7 bases. CDR1 SSHAT and CDR2 FNYEAQ come from the germline V gene (reference sequence). The CDR3 runs 14 residues. The trim removed 4 bases at V and 8 bases at J, leaving 7 bases unmatched. The CDR3 sequence is CASSSGQVGEKLFF. Here the CDR3 DNA reads TGTGCCAGCAGCTCTGGACAGGTGGGCGAAAAACTGTTTTTT.

This clone was found once. This chain joins TRBV3-1 (or the pseudogene TRBV3-2) and TRBJ1-5; D is undetermined. V was trimmed by 3 bases and J by 3 bases, leaving 3 bases between them. CDR3 length: 12 residues. CDR1 is LGHDT, CDR2 YNNKEL, per germline (reference sequence). The CDR3 bases are TGTGCCAGCAGCCAGTTCAATCAGCCCCAGCATTTT. It is translated as CASSQFNQPQHF.

This clone was seen a single time. The chain combines TRBV7-2 with TRBJ1-5; D gene unclear. The CDR3 is 15 residues long. The ends were cut back, 0 bases at V and 2 bases at J, with 8 bases in the middle. CDR1 is SGHTA and CDR2 is FQGNSA in the germline V gene. This CDR3 is CASSLAFGGNQPQHF. CDR3 DNA: TGTGCCAGCAGCTTAGCGTTTGGGGGCAATCAGCCCCAGCATTTT.

The genes are TRBV23-1 and TRBJ2-5; perhaps TRBD2 as D (6 bases). TRBV23-1 falls under the ORF class, with uncertain function. The CDR3 runs 14 residues. The V gene lost 11 bases and the J gene lost 0 bases, with 16 bases spanning the gap. Here the CDR3 DNA reads TGCGCCGGGGGGATGTTGTCGTACCAAGAGACCCAGTACTTC. It codes for CAGGMLSYQETQYF.

This sequence joins TRBV10-1 and TRBJ1-5; D perhaps matches TRBD1 (5 bases). Germline lookup yields CDR1 WNHNN and CDR2 SYGVQD (reference sequence). The CDR3 is made up of 16 amino acids. The V end lost 3 bases, the J end lost 6 bases, and 18 bases lay between the germline ends. Here the CDR3 reads CASSERAGGRIQPQHF. CDR3 sequence (DNA): TGCGCCAGCAGTGAACGTGCGGGGGGTAGGATTCAGCCCCAGCATTTT.

This rearrangement joins TRBV5-1 to TRBJ2-5; 9 nucleotides align to TRBD2. CDR1 is SGHRS and CDR2 is YFSETQ in the germline V gene. There are 16 residues in the CDR3. The trim removed 4 bases at V and 2 bases at J, leaving 9 bases unmatched. Here the CDR3 reads CASSRASGTTQETQYF. In DNA form, the CDR3 reads TGCGCCAGCAGCCGCGCTAGCGGGACCACTCAAGAGACCCAGTACTTC.

The V call is TRBV3-1 (or the pseudogene TRBV3-2), the J call TRBJ1-2; the match to TRBD1 covers 8 bases. The CDR3 sequence is 15 residues long. V lost 2 bases and J lost 4; bases outside the gene matches: 6. Germline V lookup: CDR1 LGHDT, CDR2 YNNKEL (reference sequence). For the CDR3, the DNA is TGTGCCAGCAGCCAAATGCAGGGGGCAAGCTATGGCTACACCTTC. Residues: CASSQMQGASYGYTF.